This TCR beta chain was obtained from a study of blood T cell repertoires in COVID-19. Assay used: immunoSEQ multiplex PCR; TCRdb lists only in-frame clones, some missing. The profile shows 250,000 to 350,000 clones, 85% to 90% of them singletons. The TCR sequence derives from a woman aged 25 to 39 with COVID-19, enrolled during active disease. Material: peripheral blood.

The CDR3 coding sequence is TGTGCCTGGAGTAAGGGGGCCTTGACGGATACGCAGTATTTT. This sequence encodes CAWSKGALTDTQYF. The chain uses TRBV30 and TRBJ2-3; the match to TRBD1 covers 7 bases. The trim removed 2 bases at V and 6 bases at J, leaving 8 bases unmatched. There are 14 residues in the CDR3. Looked up from germline, CDR1 is GTSNPN and CDR2 is SVGIG (reference sequence).